These 3 T cell receptor beta chains were all obtained from the same sample, sequenced in a study of control samples from healthy donors and cancer patients. The table came from immunoSEQ multiplex PCR; TCRdb's copy has only in-frame clones and leaves some out. The sample includes around 130,000 clones, nearly 90% of them seen just once. Sequencing was carried out using blood. The source is a man between 45 and 60 years old in good health.

The V gene is TRBV7-9, the J gene TRBJ2-2; TRBD2 aligns across 10 bases. With V trimmed by 6 bases and J by 4 bases, 8 bases remained unmatched. Germline V gene data show CDR1 as SEHNR and CDR2 as FQNEAQ (reference sequence). CDR3 size: 16 residues. The CDR3 loop reads CASSPPGTSATGELFF. In nucleotides, the CDR3 is TGTGCCAGCAGTCCCCCCGGGACTAGCGCCACCGGGGAGCTGTTTTTT.

This chain joins TRBV7-6 and TRBJ2-7; 10 nucleotides line up with TRBD2. Trimming removed 0 bases from V and 2 bases from J; junction bases left unmatched: 1. The CDR3 spans 15 residues. The germline V gene has CDR1 SGHVS and CDR2 FNYEAQ. Here the CDR3 reads CASSLASGGPYEQYF. The CDR3 nucleotides read TGTGCCAGCAGCTTAGCTAGCGGGGGGCCCTACGAGCAGTACTTC. Combining the CDR3 with reference TRBV7-6 and TRBJ2-7 gives the whole variable domain GAGVSQSPRYKVTKRGQDVALRCDPISGHVSLYWYRQALGQGPEFLTYFNYEAQQDKSGLPNDRFSAERPEGSISTLTIQRTEQRDSAMYRCASSLASGGPYEQYFGPGTRLTVT.

The gene calls are TRBV5-6 and TRBJ2-2; perhaps TRBD1 as D (5 bases). In germline, CDR1 is SGHDT, CDR2 YYEEEE. V was clipped by 2 bases and J by 7 bases, with 12 bases between them. The CDR3 consists of 14 residues. CDR3 sequence (DNA): TGTGCCAGCAGCTTATGGACAAACCACGGGGAGCTGTTTTTT. This sequence encodes CASSLWTNHGELFF. Variable domain in full (rest from reference TRBV5-6 and TRBJ2-2): DAGVTQSPTHLIKTRGQQVTLRCSPKSGHDTVSWYQQALGQGPQFIFQYYEEEERQRGNFPDRFSGHQFPNYSSELNVNALLLGDSALYLCASSLWTNHGELFFGEGSRLTVL.